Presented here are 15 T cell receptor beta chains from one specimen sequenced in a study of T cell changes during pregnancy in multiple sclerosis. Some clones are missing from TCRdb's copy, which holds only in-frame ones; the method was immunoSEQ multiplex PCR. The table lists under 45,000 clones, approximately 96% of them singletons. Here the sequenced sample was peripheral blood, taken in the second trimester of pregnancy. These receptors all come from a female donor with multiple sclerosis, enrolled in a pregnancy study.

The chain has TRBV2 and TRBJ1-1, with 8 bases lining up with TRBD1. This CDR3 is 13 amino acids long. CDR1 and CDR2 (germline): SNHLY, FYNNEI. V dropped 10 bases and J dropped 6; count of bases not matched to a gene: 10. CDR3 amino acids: CATHASGGSEAFF. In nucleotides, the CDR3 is TGTGCCACCCATGCGTCAGGGGGCTCTGAAGCTTTCTTT. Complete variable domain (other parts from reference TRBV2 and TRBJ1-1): EPEVTQTPSHQVTQMGQEVILRCVPISNHLYFYWYRQILGQKVEFLVSFYNNEISEKSEIFDDQFSVERPDGSNFTLKIRSTKLEDSAMYFCATHASGGSEAFFGQGTRLTVV.

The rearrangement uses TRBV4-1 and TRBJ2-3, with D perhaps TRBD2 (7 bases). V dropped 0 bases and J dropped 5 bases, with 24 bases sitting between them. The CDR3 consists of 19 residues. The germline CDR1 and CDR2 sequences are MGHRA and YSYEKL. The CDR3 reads CASSQDSGGGARWIDTQYF. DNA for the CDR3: TGCGCCAGCAGCCAAGACAGTGGAGGGGGGGCCAGATGGATAGATACGCAGTATTTT.

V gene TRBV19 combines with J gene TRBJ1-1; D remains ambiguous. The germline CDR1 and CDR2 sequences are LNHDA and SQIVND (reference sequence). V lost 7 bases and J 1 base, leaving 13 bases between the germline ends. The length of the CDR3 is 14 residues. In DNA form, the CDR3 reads TGTGCCAGTAAACGCGAAAGAGGGAACACTGAAGCTTTCTTT. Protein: CASKRERGNTEAFF. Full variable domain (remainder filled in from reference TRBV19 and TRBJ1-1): DGGITQSPKYLFRKEGQNVTLSCEQNLNHDAMYWYRQDPGQGLRLIYYSQIVNDFQKGDIAEGYSVSREKKESFPLTVTSAQKNPTAFYLCASKRERGNTEAFFGQGTRLTVV.

The CDR3 loop reads CASSQEGLYEQYF. The CDR3 region has the DNA TGCGCCAGCAGCCAAGAGGGACTATACGAGCAGTACTTC. The V gene is TRBV4-1, the J gene TRBJ2-7, with 7 nucleotides matching TRBD2. This CDR3 is 13 amino acids long. V shed 0 bases, J shed 4 bases, and the junction held 0 bases outside the gene matches. Germline lookup yields CDR1 MGHRA and CDR2 YSYEKL.

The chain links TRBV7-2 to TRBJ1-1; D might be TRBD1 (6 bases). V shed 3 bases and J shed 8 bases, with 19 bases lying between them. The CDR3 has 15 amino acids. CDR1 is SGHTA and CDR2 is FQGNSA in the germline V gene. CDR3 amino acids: CASSFVGGGIKEAFF. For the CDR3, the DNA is TGTGCCAGCAGCTTCGTAGGGGGAGGGATAAAGGAAGCTTTCTTT.

Here the CDR3 DNA reads TGTGCCAGCAGCCCGCGACAGGAGTCCTACAATGAGCAGTTCTTC. Its translation is CASSPRQESYNEQFF. The chain has TRBV7-9 and TRBJ2-1; TRBD1 is a possible D gene (6 bases). The germline V gene has CDR1 SEHNR and CDR2 FQNEAQ (reference sequence). The CDR3 is 15 residues long. Trimming took off 5 bases at V and 1 base at J, with 12 bases between the two ends.

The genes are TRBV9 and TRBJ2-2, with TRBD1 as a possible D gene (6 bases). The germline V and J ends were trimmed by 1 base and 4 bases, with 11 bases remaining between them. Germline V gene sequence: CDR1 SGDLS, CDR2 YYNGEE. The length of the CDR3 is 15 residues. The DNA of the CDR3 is TGTGCCAGCAGCGTATTCGGGACACTCACCGGGGAGCTGTTTTTT. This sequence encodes CASSVFGTLTGELFF.

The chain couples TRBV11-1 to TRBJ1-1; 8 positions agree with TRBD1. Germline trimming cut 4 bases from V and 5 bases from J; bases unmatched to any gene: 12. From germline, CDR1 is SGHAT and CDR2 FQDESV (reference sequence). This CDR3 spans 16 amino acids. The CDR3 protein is CASSSGQGRFWTEAFF. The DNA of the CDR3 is TGTGCCAGCAGCTCCGGACAGGGCAGATTTTGGACTGAAGCTTTCTTT.

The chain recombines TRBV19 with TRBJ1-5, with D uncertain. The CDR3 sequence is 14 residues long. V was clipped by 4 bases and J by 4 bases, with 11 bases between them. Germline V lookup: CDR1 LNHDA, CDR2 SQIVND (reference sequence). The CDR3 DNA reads TGTGCCAGTAGTAGTGAGAACAGAAATCAGCCCCAGCATTTT. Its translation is CASSSENRNQPQHF. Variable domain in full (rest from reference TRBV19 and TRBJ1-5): DGGITQSPKYLFRKEGQNVTLSCEQNLNHDAMYWYRQDPGQGLRLIYYSQIVNDFQKGDIAEGYSVSREKKESFPLTVTSAQKNPTAFYLCASSSENRNQPQHFGDGTRLSIL.

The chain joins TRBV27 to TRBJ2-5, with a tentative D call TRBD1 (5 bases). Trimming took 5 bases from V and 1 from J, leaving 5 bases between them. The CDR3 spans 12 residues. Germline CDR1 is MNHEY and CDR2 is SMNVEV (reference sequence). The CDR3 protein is CASSRGQETQYF. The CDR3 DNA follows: TGTGCCAGCAGTAGGGGCCAAGAGACCCAGTACTTC.

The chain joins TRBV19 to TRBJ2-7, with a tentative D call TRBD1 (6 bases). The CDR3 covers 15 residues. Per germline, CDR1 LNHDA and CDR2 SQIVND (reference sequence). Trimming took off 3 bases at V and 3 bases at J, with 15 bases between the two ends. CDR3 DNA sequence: TGTGCCAGTAGTATTCAGGGACAAGGGGACTACGAGCAGTACTTC. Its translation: CASSIQGQGDYEQYF.

CDR3 DNA: TGTGCCAGCAGTCCTCTGACTAGCGCGTCACAGTTCTTC. Translated: CASSPLTSASQFF. The chain couples TRBV27 to TRBJ2-1, with 8 nucleotides matching TRBD2. This CDR3 has 13 amino acids. From germline, CDR1 is MNHEY and CDR2 SMNVEV (reference sequence). The trim removed 5 bases at V and 13 bases at J, leaving 10 bases unmatched.

The CDR3 DNA reads as TGTGCCAGCAGTGAGTCAGGCCAGGGGCCCCAGCATTTT. This sequence encodes CASSESGQGPQHF. The rearrangement joins TRBV2 to TRBJ1-5, with D tentatively TRBD1 (5 bases). The CDR3 consists of 13 residues. V was clipped by 3 bases and J by 9 bases, with 12 bases between them. The germline V gene has CDR1 SNHLY and CDR2 FYNNEI.

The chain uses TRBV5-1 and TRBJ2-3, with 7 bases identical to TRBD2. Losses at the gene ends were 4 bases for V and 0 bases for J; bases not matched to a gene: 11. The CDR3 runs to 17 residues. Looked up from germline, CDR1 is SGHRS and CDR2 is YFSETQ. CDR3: CASSQGFLAASTDTQYF. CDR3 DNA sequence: TGCGCCAGCAGCCAGGGCTTCCTAGCGGCTAGCACAGATACGCAGTATTTT. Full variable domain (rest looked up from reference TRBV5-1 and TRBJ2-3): KAGVTQTPRYLIKTRGQQVTLSCSPISGHRSVSWYQQTPGQGLQFLFEYFSETQRNKGNFPGRFSGRQFSNSRSEMNVSTLELGDSALYLCASSQGFLAASTDTQYFGPGTRLTVL.

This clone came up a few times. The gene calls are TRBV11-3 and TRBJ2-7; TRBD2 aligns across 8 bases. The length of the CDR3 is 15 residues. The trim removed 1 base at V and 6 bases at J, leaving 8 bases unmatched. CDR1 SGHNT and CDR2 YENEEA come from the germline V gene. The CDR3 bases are TGTGCCAGCAGCTTAGCTCCGGGACTAGGCGGCGAGCAGTACTTC. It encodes CASSLAPGLGGEQYF.